This T cell receptor beta chain was identified in a study of regulatory T cells in long-lasting Graves disease. Of note for this clonotype: What it recognizes is unknown.

Study observations and caveats: Persistent disease was associated with favored TRBV28 usage and with favored use of TRBJ1-2 and TRBJ2-5.

Time point defined: newly diagnosed GD, antithyroid drugs for less than 3 months. The TCR library was made from RNA that had been extracted from PBMCs in TRIzol. According to the study, TCR beta libraries were built with iRepertoire HTBI primers and CDR3-region Arm-PCR. TCRdb re-analysed the multiplex PCR reads in MiXCR, keeping a single row per CDR3 protein. The sample consists of approximately 560,000 distinct CDR3 sequences, about 15% of them appearing once. V was trimmed by 2 bases and J by 8 bases, leaving 18 bases between them. The CDR3 has 16 residues. These sequences were also reported in another study, on T cells in Graves' hyperthyroidism and ophthalmopathy.

This material consisted of peripheral blood mononuclear cells (PBMCs), taken at new diagnosis, from a patient treated with antithyroid drugs. The TCR comes from a man between 18 and 35 years old with Graves disease. This chain connects TRBV6-7 to TRBJ1-4; TRBD1 might be the D (5 bases). TRBV6-7 carries the ORF label, with uncertain function. The DNA for the CDR3 is TGTGCCAGCAGTTACCCCGGGGCAGGGAGAAAAGAAAAACTGTTTTTT. Protein: CASSYPGAGRKEKLFF.